The clone carrying this TCR beta chain was seen only a few times. Antigen: not known. The data originate from a study of response to subunit inactivated influenza vaccine. Study conclusions and caveats: Every seasonal influenza vaccination brings in few new T cells, the authors suggested.

TCRdb passed the RT-PCR reads through MiXCR, listing each CDR3 protein once. The table lists about 780,000 distinct CDR3 sequences, approximately 17% of them singletons. The sequenced sample was PBMCs from blood, obtained around 5 days after vaccination. This clonotype was sampled from a man in his fifties who received an inactivated influenza vaccine.

The CDR3 spells CSARSPGKNIQYF. Here the CDR3 DNA reads TGCAGTGCTAGATCCCCAGGGAAGAACATTCAGTACTTC. The rearrangement uses TRBV20-1 and TRBJ2-4; possibly TRBD1 for D (5 bases). This CDR3 has 13 residues. Trimming removed 2 bases at V and 7 bases at J, with 12 bases between. CDR1 DFQATT and CDR2 SNEGSKA come from the germline V gene (reference sequence).